This TCR beta chain stems from a study of cytomegalovirus exposure and HLA in healthy donors. Points from the study as a whole: The study flagged some 170 TCR beta chains as cytomegalovirus-associated. Reported results showed that the classifier diagnosed cytomegalovirus status with high specificity and sensitivity. TCR clusters originating in the first cohort tended to co-occur in the 100 to 150 validation repertoires, according to a later analysis.

V lost 3 bases to trimming and J lost 0 bases, with 14 bases between them. The V gene's germline CDR1 is SGDLS and CDR2 YYNGEE. This CDR3 has 16 residues. To note about this clone: No antigen is known for it.

The data were produced by immunoSEQ multiplex PCR, yet TCRdb's version contains in-frame clones alone and is incomplete. The profile shows about 98,000 clones, approximately 94% of them singletons. This clonotype was obtained from a woman aged 18 to 35 in good health and CMV-seronegative. Sequencing input: PBMCs. The J gene is TRBJ2-3, the V gene TRBV9; D is perhaps TRBD2 (6 bases). The CDR3 here is CASSANLAPSTDTQYF. DNA of the CDR3: TGTGCCAGCAGCGCCAACCTAGCGCCTAGCACAGATACGCAGTATTTT.